This TCR beta chain was retrieved from a study of PD-1 blockade in classical Hodgkin lymphoma. General study points: CD4+ TCR diversity, unlike CD8+, climbed significantly by C4D1. Baseline TCR diversity was reportedly lower in newly diagnosed patients than in healthy donors. It was reported as lower still in relapsed/refractory patients.

Each patient experienced a relapse that followed autologous stem cell transplantation, and brentuximab vedotin exposure varied. Magnetic negative selection of thawed PBMCs was the method by which CD4+ T cells were purified. The table came from immunoSEQ multiplex PCR; TCRdb's copy has only in-frame clones and leaves some out. Among about 7,100 clones listed, roughly 79% were seen once. The CDR3 has 12 amino acids. V dropped 7 bases and J dropped 5 bases, with 10 bases sitting between them. The germline V gene has CDR1 MRHNA and CDR2 SNTAGT. Remarks on this clone: Antigen specificity is unknown.

The TCR originated in a human donor with classical Hodgkin lymphoma. The sequenced sample was CD4+ T cells from blood, obtained at baseline. J is TRBJ2-3 and V is TRBV6-4; TRBD1 might be the D (5 bases). The CDR3 loop is CASNGALDTQYF. Written as DNA, the CDR3 is TGTGCCAGCAATGGGGCCTTAGATACGCAGTATTTT.